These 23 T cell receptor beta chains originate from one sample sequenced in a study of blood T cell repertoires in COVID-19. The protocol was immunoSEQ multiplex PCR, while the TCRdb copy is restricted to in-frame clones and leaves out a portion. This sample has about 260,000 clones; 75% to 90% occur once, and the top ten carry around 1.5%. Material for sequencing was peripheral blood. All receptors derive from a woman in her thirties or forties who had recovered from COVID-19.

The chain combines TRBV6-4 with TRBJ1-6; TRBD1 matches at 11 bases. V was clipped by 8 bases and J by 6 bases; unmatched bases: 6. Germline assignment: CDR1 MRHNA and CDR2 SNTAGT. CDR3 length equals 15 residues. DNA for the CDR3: TGTGCCAGCCATGGACAGGGGGCCGGTAATTCACCCCTCCACTTT. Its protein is CASHGQGAGNSPLHF.

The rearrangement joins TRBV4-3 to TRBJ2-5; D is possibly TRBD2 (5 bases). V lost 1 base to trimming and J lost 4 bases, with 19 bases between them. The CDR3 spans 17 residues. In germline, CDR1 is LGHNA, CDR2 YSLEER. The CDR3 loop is CASSQGKGGSNLETQYF. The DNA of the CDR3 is TGCGCCAGCAGCCAAGGCAAGGGTGGGAGTAATCTAGAGACCCAGTACTTC.

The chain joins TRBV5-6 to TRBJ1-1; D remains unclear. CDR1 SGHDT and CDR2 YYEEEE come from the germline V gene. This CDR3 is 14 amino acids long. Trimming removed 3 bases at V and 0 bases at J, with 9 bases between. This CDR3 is CASSSYDLNTEAFF. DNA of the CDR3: TGTGCCAGCAGCTCCTATGATTTGAACACTGAAGCTTTCTTT.

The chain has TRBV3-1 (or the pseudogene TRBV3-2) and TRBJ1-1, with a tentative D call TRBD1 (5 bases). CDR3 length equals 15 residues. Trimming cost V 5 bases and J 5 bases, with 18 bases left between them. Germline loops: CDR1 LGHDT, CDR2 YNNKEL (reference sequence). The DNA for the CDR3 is TGTGCCAGCAGCTTGACCGGGACGGGAGAGACTGAAGCTTTCTTT. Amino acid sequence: CASSLTGTGETEAFF.

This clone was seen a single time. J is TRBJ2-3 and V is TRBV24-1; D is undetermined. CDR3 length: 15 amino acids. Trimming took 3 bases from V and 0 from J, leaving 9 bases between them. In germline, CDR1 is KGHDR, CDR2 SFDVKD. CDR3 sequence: CATSDALASTDTQYF. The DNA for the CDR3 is TGTGCCACCAGTGATGCGCTTGCTAGCACAGATACGCAGTATTTT.

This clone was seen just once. The CDR3 sequence: CASSAPLGGATYEQYF. For the CDR3, the DNA is TGTGCCAGCAGTGCCCCCCTCGGGGGGGCGACTTACGAGCAGTACTTC. The J gene is TRBJ2-7, the V gene TRBV28, with TRBD2 identical over 8 bases. Germline V gene lookup returns CDR1 MDHEN and CDR2 SYDVKM. The CDR3 spans 16 residues. Germline trimming cut 5 bases from V and 4 bases from J; bases unmatched to any gene: 13.

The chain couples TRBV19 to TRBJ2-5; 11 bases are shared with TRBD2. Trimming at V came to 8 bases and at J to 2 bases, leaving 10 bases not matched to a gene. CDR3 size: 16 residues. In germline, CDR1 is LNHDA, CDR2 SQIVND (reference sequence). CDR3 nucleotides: TGTGCCAGTTATCCCGGGACTAGCGGCACGCAAGAGACCCAGTACTTC. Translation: CASYPGTSGTQETQYF.

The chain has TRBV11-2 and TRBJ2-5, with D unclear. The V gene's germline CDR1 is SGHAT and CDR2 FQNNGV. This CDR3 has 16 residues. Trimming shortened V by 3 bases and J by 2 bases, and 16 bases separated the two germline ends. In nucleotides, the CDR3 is TGTGCCAGCAGCTTCGGGTCGGGTCGGGTACAAGAGACCCAGTACTTC. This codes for CASSFGSGRVQETQYF.

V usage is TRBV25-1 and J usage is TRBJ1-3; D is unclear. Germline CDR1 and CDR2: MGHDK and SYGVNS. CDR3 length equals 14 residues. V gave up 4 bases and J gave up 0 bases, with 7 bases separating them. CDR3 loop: CASSVGISGNTIYF. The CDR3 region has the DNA TGTGCCAGCAGTGTGGGCATCTCTGGAAACACCATATATTTT.

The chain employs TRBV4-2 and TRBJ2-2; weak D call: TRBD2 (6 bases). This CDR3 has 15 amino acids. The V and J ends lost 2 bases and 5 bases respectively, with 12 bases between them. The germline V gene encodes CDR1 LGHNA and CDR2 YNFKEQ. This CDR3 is CASSQKDGGTGELFF. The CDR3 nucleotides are TGTGCCAGCAGCCAAAAGGACGGGGGTACCGGGGAGCTGTTTTTT.

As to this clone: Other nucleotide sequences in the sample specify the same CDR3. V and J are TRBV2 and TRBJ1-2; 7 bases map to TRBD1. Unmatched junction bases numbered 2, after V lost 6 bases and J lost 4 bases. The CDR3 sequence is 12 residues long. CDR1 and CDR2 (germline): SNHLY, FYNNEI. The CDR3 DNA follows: TGTGCCAGCAGGGGGGACAGCTATGGCTACACCTTC. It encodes CASRGDSYGYTF.

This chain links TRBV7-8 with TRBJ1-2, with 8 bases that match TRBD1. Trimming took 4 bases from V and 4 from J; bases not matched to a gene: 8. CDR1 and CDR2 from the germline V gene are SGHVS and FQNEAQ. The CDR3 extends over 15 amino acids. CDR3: CASSSRTGWGYGYTF. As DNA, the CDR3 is TGTGCCAGCAGCTCTAGGACAGGGTGGGGCTATGGCTACACCTTC.

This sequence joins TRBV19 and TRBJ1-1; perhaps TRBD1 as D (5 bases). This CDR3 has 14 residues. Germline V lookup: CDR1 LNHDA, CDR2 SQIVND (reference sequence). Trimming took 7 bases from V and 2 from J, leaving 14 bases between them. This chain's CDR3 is CASTPDIPNTEAFF. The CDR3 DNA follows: TGTGCCAGTACCCCGGACATACCAAACACTGAAGCTTTCTTT.

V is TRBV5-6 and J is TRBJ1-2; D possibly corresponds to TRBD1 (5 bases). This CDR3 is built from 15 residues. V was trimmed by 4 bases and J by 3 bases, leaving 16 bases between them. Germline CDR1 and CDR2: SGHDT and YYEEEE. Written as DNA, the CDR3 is TGTGCCAGCAGCACGTCCCCAGGGAGGGACTATGGCTACACCTTC. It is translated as CASSTSPGRDYGYTF.

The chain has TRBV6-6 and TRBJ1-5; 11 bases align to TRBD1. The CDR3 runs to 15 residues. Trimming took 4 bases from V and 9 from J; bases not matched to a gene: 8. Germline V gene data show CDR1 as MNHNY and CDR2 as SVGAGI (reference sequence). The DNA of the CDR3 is TGTGCCAGCAGTTTATTCGGACAGGGGGCATGGCCCCAGCATTTT. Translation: CASSLFGQGAWPQHF.

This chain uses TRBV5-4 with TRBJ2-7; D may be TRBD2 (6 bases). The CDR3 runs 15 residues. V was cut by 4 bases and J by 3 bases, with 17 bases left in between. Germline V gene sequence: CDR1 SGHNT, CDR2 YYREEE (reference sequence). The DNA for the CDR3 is TGTGCCAGCAGCCCCAGTGGGGGGTCTCTCTACGAGCAGTACTTC. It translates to CASSPSGGSLYEQYF.

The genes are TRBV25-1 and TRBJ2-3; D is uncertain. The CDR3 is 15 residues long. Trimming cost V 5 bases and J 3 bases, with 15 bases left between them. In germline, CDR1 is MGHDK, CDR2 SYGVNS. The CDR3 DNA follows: TGTGCCAGCAGTCCCCTTAGTAAGAGTACAGATACGCAGTATTTT. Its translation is CASSPLSKSTDTQYF.

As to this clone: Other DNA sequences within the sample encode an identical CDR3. This CDR3 is CASSQRGGPYNEQFF. Here the CDR3 DNA reads TGTGCCAGCAGTCAGCGGGGGGGCCCCTACAATGAGCAGTTCTTC. The V gene is TRBV6-5, the J gene TRBJ2-1; 10 nucleotides align to TRBD2. Germline V lookup: CDR1 MNHEY, CDR2 SVGAGI. Unmatched junction bases numbered 3, after V lost 5 bases and J lost 2 bases. The CDR3 sequence is 15 residues long.

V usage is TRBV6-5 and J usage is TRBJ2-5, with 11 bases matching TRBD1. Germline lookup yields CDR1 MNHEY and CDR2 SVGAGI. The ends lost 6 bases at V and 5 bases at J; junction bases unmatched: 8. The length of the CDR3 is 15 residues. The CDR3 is CASRGWTGGAETQYF. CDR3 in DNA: TGTGCCAGCAGAGGTTGGACAGGGGGCGCTGAGACCCAGTACTTC.

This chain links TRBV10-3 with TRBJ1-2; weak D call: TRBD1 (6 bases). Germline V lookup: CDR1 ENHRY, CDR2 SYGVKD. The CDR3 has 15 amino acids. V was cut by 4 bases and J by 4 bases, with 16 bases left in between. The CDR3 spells CAISGDGGAGYGYTF. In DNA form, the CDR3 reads TGTGCCATCAGTGGAGATGGGGGCGCGGGCTATGGCTACACCTTC.

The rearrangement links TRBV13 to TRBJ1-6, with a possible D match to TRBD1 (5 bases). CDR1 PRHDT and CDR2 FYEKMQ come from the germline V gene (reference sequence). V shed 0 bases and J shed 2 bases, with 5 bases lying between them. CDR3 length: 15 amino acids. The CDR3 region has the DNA TGTGCCAGCAGCTTAGGGGGGCCCTATAATTCACCCCTCCACTTT. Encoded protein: CASSLGGPYNSPLHF.

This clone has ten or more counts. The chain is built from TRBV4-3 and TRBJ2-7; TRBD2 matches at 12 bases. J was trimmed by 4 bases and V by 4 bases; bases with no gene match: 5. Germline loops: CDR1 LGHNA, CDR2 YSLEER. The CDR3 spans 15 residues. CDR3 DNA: TGCGCCAGCAGCCCGCTAGCGGGGGGGCGGTACGAGCAGTACTTC. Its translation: CASSPLAGGRYEQYF.

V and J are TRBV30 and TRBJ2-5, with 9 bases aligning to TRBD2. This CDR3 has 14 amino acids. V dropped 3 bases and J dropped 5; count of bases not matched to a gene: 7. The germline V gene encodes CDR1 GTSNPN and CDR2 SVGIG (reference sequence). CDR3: CAWRRSGGDETQYF. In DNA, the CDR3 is TGTGCCTGGAGACGTAGCGGGGGAGATGAGACCCAGTACTTC.